This is a list of T cell receptor beta chains from one sample in a study of blood T cell repertoires in COVID-19. The method was immunoSEQ multiplex PCR; TCRdb's version includes in-frame clones alone and lacks a portion of them. The profile shows 25,000 to 35,000 clones, under 85% of them singletons. Sequenced input: peripheral blood. The receptors stem from a man older than 75 with acute or convalescent COVID-19. CDR3s include the opening cysteine and the closing phenylalanine or tryptophan. A D gene is named only where the DNA matches it firmly. Only part of the rows carry a size: once, few, many, or a class if the clone is expanded.

v_gene: TRBV18
d_gene: TRBD2
abundance: -
j_gene: TRBJ2-1
CDR3aa: CASSQRTSGGAGSEQFF
CDR3nt: TGTGCCAGCTCCCAGAGGACTAGCGGGGGGGCAGGGAGTGAGCAGTTCTTC

v_gene: TRBV19
d_gene: -
abundance: -
j_gene: TRBJ1-2
CDR3aa: CASSIADRGYTF
CDR3nt: TGTGCCAGTAGTATAGCCGACAGGGGCTACACCTTC

v_gene: TRBV4-1
d_gene: -
abundance: -
j_gene: TRBJ1-5
CDR3aa: CASSQAGTGSNQPQHF
CDR3nt: TGCGCCAGCAGCCAAGCAGGAACAGGGAGCAATCAGCCCCAGCATTTT

v_gene: TRBV19
d_gene: -
abundance: -
j_gene: TRBJ1-6
CDR3aa: CASTRRRSASPLHF
CDR3nt: TGTGCCAGCACTAGAAGGAGGTCCGCTTCACCCCTCCACTTT

v_gene: TRBV16
d_gene: -
abundance: -
j_gene: TRBJ1-5
CDR3aa: CASSQYGGNQPQHF
CDR3nt: TGTGCCAGCAGCCAATACGGAGGGAATCAGCCCCAGCATTTT

v_gene: TRBV5-4
d_gene: TRBD1
abundance: -
j_gene: TRBJ1-2
CDR3aa: CASSLARSPVTGIIYGYTF
CDR3nt: TGTGCCAGCAGCTTGGCGCGATCTCCCGTGACAGGGATAATCTATGGCTACACCTTC

v_gene: TRBV19
d_gene: TRBD1
abundance: -
j_gene: TRBJ2-2
CDR3aa: CATRQGLNTGELFF
CDR3nt: TGTGCCACCAGACAGGGGCTGAACACCGGGGAGCTGTTTTTT

v_gene: TRBV19
d_gene: TRBD1
abundance: -
j_gene: TRBJ1-1
CDR3aa: CASHRGLNTEAFF
CDR3nt: TGTGCCAGCCACAGGGGATTGAACACTGAAGCTTTCTTT

v_gene: TRBV19
d_gene: TRBD1
abundance: -
j_gene: TRBJ2-7
CDR3aa: CASSSRDRGREQYF
CDR3nt: TGTGCCAGTAGTAGCCGGGACAGGGGGCGCGAGCAGTACTTC

v_gene: TRBV19
d_gene: TRBD1
abundance: -
j_gene: TRBJ1-1
CDR3aa: CASSIGQGQLGGTEAFF
CDR3nt: TGTGCCAGTAGTATAGGACAGGGACAATTGGGGGGCACTGAAGCTTTCTTT

v_gene: TRBV11-3
d_gene: -
abundance: -
j_gene: TRBJ2-3
CDR3aa: CASSLGPVTDTQYF
CDR3nt: TGTGCCAGCAGCTTGGGGCCTGTCACAGATACGCAGTATTTT

v_gene: TRBV6-5
d_gene: -
abundance: -
j_gene: TRBJ2-7
CDR3aa: CASIRGFSYYF
CDR3nt: TGTGCCAGCATAAGAGGGTTCAGTTATTACTTC

v_gene: TRBV29-1
d_gene: -
abundance: -
j_gene: TRBJ2-7
CDR3aa: CSVEVSPGDHEQYF
CDR3nt: TGCAGCGTTGAAGTTAGCCCGGGGGACCACGAGCAGTACTTC

v_gene: TRBV13
d_gene: -
abundance: -
j_gene: TRBJ2-2
CDR3aa: CASSFFRSGELFF
CDR3nt: TGTGCCAGCAGCTTTTTTCGTTCCGGGGAGCTGTTTTTT

v_gene: TRBV19
d_gene: TRBD1
abundance: -
j_gene: TRBJ1-2
CDR3aa: CASSKPGGAYGYTF
CDR3nt: TGTGCCAGTAGTAAGCCAGGGGGAGCCTATGGCTACACCTTC

v_gene: TRBV7-2
d_gene: TRBD1
abundance: -
j_gene: TRBJ1-2
CDR3aa: CASSIGTGSYGYTF
CDR3nt: TGTGCCAGCAGCATCGGGACAGGGTCATATGGCTACACCTTC

v_gene: TRBV19
d_gene: -
abundance: few
j_gene: TRBJ1-5
CDR3aa: CASSFPRGLIQPQHF
CDR3nt: TGTGCCAGTAGTTTCCCCCGAGGGCTCATTCAGCCCCAGCATTTT

v_gene: TRBV7-8
d_gene: TRBD2
abundance: -
j_gene: TRBJ2-3
CDR3aa: CASSLVGLAGKGTQYF
CDR3nt: TGTGCCAGCAGCTTAGTAGGCCTAGCGGGAAAGGGTACGCAGTATTTT

v_gene: TRBV18
d_gene: -
abundance: -
j_gene: TRBJ2-5
CDR3aa: CASSPRVRETQYF
CDR3nt: TGTGCCAGCTCACCCAGGGTGCGGGAGACCCAGTACTTC

v_gene: TRBV30
d_gene: -
abundance: -
j_gene: TRBJ1-2
CDR3aa: CAWSVPTVTYGYTF
CDR3nt: TGTGCCTGGAGTGTACCCACAGTCACCTATGGCTACACCTTC

v_gene: TRBV7-2
d_gene: -
abundance: -
j_gene: TRBJ2-7
CDR3aa: CASSGRLGEQYF
CDR3nt: TGTGCCAGCAGCGGGAGACTTGGGGAGCAGTACTTC

v_gene: TRBV19
d_gene: -
abundance: -
j_gene: TRBJ1-5
CDR3aa: CASNIGLGQPQHF
CDR3nt: TGTGCCAGTAATATCGGGTTAGGCCAGCCCCAGCATTTT

v_gene: TRBV2
d_gene: -
abundance: few
j_gene: TRBJ1-5
CDR3aa: CASSERGTNQPQHF
CDR3nt: TGTGCCAGCAGTGAAAGGGGGACCAATCAGCCCCAGCATTTT

v_gene: TRBV7-2
d_gene: -
abundance: -
j_gene: TRBJ2-2
CDR3aa: CASSLPTGELFF
CDR3nt: TGTGCCAGCAGCCTACCTACCGGGGAGCTGTTTTTT